These T cell receptor beta chains were read from a single sample in a study of Graves' ophthalmopathy and Graves' hyperthyroidism. From the multiplex PCR reads, TCRdb called clonotypes with MiXCR, one entry per CDR3 protein. This sample has under 400,000 distinct CDR3 sequences; around a sixth occur once, and the top ten carry roughly an eighth. The sequenced sample consisted of peripheral blood. Receptor source: an adult man with Graves' ophthalmopathy. Both conserved end residues are part of each CDR3. A D gene is named only where the DNA matches it firmly. Only some rows state a clone size, as once, few, many or a class for expanded clones.

v_gene	j_gene	abundance	d_gene	CDR3aa	CDR3nt
TRBV7-8	TRBJ2-4	many	NA	CASSLISGAKNIQYF	TGTGCCAGCAGCTTAATCTCGGGGGCCAAAAACATTCAGTACTTC
TRBV6-2/TRBV6-3	TRBJ2-7	NA	TRBD2	CASSFGTSGVYEQYF	TGTGCCAGCAGTTTTGGGACTAGCGGGGTCTACGAGCAGTACTTC
TRBV27	TRBJ2-7	many	NA	CASSLEGHRLSSYEQYF	TGTGCCAGCAGCCTAGAGGGACACCGTCTTTCCTCCTACGAGCAGTACTTC
TRBV6-1	TRBJ1-5	few	NA	CASSVLGTQNQPQHF	TGTGCCAGCAGTGTTCTAGGGACACAGAATCAGCCCCAGCATTTT
TRBV6-5	TRBJ2-2	NA	NA	CASSFRSSVGELFF	TGTGCCAGCAGTTTTAGGAGTAGTGTCGGGGAGCTGTTTTTT
TRBV20-1	TRBJ2-5	NA	TRBD1	CSALGQGHQETQYF	TGCAGTGCTTTGGGACAGGGGCACCAAGAGACCCAGTACTTC
TRBV7-2	TRBJ2-7	many	NA	CASSLGVLPYEQYF	TGTGCCAGCAGCTTAGGGGTCCTTCCCTACGAGCAGTACTTC
TRBV6-5	TRBJ2-7	many	NA	CASSYSHRLRISYEQYF	TGTGCCAGCAGTTACTCGCACCGGCTAAGGATTAGCTACGAGCAGTACTTC
TRBV6-1	TRBJ2-7	NA	TRBD1	CASRTGVNLYEQYF	TGTGCCAGCAGGACAGGGGTCAACCTCTACGAGCAGTACTTC
TRBV12-3/TRBV12-4	TRBJ1-1	many	NA	CASRPGVTEAFF	TGTGCCAGCAGACCAGGGGTCACTGAAGCTTTCTTT
TRBV7-8	TRBJ2-7	NA	TRBD2	CASSHLTSGRYEQYF	TGTGCCAGCAGCCACCTAACTAGCGGGAGGTACGAGCAGTACTTC
TRBV6-1	TRBJ2-7	NA	TRBD1	CASLGTGSFHEQYF	TGTGCCAGCTTGGGGACAGGGTCTTTCCACGAGCAGTACTTC
TRBV12-3/TRBV12-4	TRBJ1-6	NA	TRBD1	CASSFRQGSPLHF	TGTGCCAGCAGTTTCCGACAGGGTTCACCCCTCCACTTT
TRBV13	TRBJ2-7	many	NA	CASSFLRAAYEQYF	TGTGCCAGCAGCTTCCTCAGGGCCGCCTACGAGCAGTACTTC
TRBV18	TRBJ1-5	many	TRBD1	CASSWTGGQHQPQHF	TGTGCCAGCTCATGGACAGGGGGGCAGCATCAGCCCCAGCATTTT
TRBV5-1	TRBJ2-5	many	NA	CASSFSNRETQYF	TGCGCCAGCAGCTTCTCAAACCGAGAGACCCAGTACTTC
TRBV6-5	TRBJ2-2	NA	TRBD2	CASSYHSGGYHRELFF	TGTGCCAGCAGTTACCATAGCGGGGGGTACCACCGGGAGCTATTTTTT
TRBV6-2/TRBV6-3	TRBJ2-6	NA	NA	CASSRPGANVLTF	TGTGCCAGCAGCAGGCCTGGGGCCAACGTCCTGACTTTC
TRBV20-1	TRBJ2-7	many	TRBD1	CSVGQSTSYEQYF	TGCAGTGTGGGACAGTCGACGAGTTACGAGCAGTACTTC
TRBV5-6	TRBJ2-5	many	TRBD1	CASSLTGQGVETQYF	TGTGCCAGCAGCTTGACGGGACAGGGTGTCGAGACCCAGTACTTC
TRBV6-2/TRBV6-3	TRBJ1-5	few	TRBD1	CASRGQQIQPQHF	TGTGCCAGCAGGGGACAGCAAATTCAGCCCCAGCATTTT
TRBV20-1	TRBJ1-2	many	NA	CSARDTRGNGYTF	TGCAGTGCTAGGGACACCCGGGGGAATGGCTACACCTTC